Each of the 24 T cell receptor beta chains below was sequenced from the same sample in a study of cytomegalovirus exposure and HLA in healthy donors. A multiplex PCR was run with 60 Vbeta primers and 13 Jbeta primers. Measured with immunoSEQ multiplex PCR; TCRdb has only the in-frame clones, and not every one. Here the sample spans under 150,000 clones, around 84% being singletons. The sequenced sample was PBMCs. These receptors came from a man in his forties or fifties in good health and CMV-seronegative.

Concerning this clone: The germline gene is not matched at one end of the junction; a read error may be the cause. In nucleotides, the CDR3 is TGCGCCAGCAGCCAAGAGGGTAGGGGAGGGAATCAGCCCCAGAATTTT. This sequence encodes CASSQEGRGGNQPQNF. This chain links TRBV4-1 with TRBJ1-5; D may be TRBD1 (5 bases). The CDR3 has 16 amino acids. From germline, CDR1 is MGHRA and CDR2 YSYEKL.

V usage is TRBV9 and J usage is TRBJ2-3, with a weak D call TRBD1 (7 bases). This CDR3 has 16 amino acids. From germline, CDR1 is SGDLS and CDR2 YYNGEE. Trimming cost V 4 bases and J 0 bases, with 15 bases left between them. The CDR3 loop reads CASSFKEGASTDTQYF. The DNA for the CDR3 is TGTGCCAGCAGCTTTAAGGAGGGGGCTAGCACAGATACGCAGTATTTT.

The V and J genes are TRBV2 and TRBJ1-6; 7 bases match TRBD1. Trimming removed 4 bases from V and 9 bases from J; junction bases left unmatched: 9. This CDR3 region has 15 residues. CDR1 SNHLY and CDR2 FYNNEI come from the germline V gene. The chain's CDR3 is CASSGPAGGFSPLHF. CDR3 coding DNA: TGTGCCAGCAGTGGGCCGGCAGGGGGATTTTCACCCCTCCACTTT.

The V call is TRBV10-2, the J call TRBJ1-2; TRBD1 might be the D (5 bases). In germline, CDR1 is WSHSY, CDR2 SAAADI. CDR3 length equals 15 residues. V dropped 3 bases and J dropped 3 bases, with 14 bases sitting between them. CDR3 amino acids: CASSDVGSRDYGYTF. CDR3 nucleotide sequence: TGCGCCAGCAGTGACGTGGGCAGCAGGGACTATGGCTACACCTTC.

The count of this clone is one. The chain employs TRBV6-1 and TRBJ2-7; 11 bases agree with TRBD2. V gave up 3 bases and J gave up 7 bases; unmatched junction bases: 8. The CDR3 covers 15 residues. Germline CDR1 is MNHNS and CDR2 is SASEGT. CDR3: CASSEGTSGSEEQYF. The DNA of the CDR3 is TGTGCCAGCAGTGAGGGGACTAGCGGTTCGGAGGAGCAGTACTTC.

This chain joins TRBV19 and TRBJ2-7; the match to TRBD1 covers 8 bases. The junction had 5 bases not matched to a gene; V was cut back by 4 bases and J by 3 bases. Germline V gives CDR1 LNHDA, CDR2 SQIVND (reference sequence). This CDR3 contains 14 residues. The CDR3 loop is CASSNGQGRYEQYF. CDR3 in DNA: TGTGCCAGTAGTAACGGACAGGGTCGCTACGAGCAGTACTTC.

This chain links TRBV2 with TRBJ2-1; D perhaps matches TRBD2 (5 bases). Germline V gene data show CDR1 as SNHLY and CDR2 as FYNNEI. CDR3 size: 13 residues. Trimming took off 7 bases at V and 1 base at J, with 8 bases between the two ends. The CDR3 coding sequence is TGTGCCAGCACTGGGAGTTCCTACAATGAGCAGTTCTTC. It is translated as CASTGSSYNEQFF.

This clone is a singleton in its sample. This chain joins TRBV27 and TRBJ2-7, with TRBD2 as a possible D gene (5 bases). Per the germline V gene, CDR1 is MNHEY and CDR2 is SMNVEV (reference sequence). This CDR3 has 17 residues. Trimming took 0 bases from V and 3 from J, leaving 18 bases between them. This chain's CDR3 is CASSLSGIRPRGYEQYF. The CDR3 region has the DNA TGTGCCAGCAGTTTATCCGGGATTCGACCCCGTGGCTACGAGCAGTACTTC.

This clone was seen only a few times. The V gene is TRBV19, the J gene TRBJ1-1; tentative D call: TRBD1 (5 bases). This CDR3 contains 13 residues. Germline CDR1 and CDR2: LNHDA and SQIVND (reference sequence). The V gene lost 1 base and the J gene lost 5 bases, with 8 bases spanning the gap. The CDR3 reads CASSIAAGTEAFF. CDR3 sequence (DNA): TGTGCCAGTAGTATAGCGGCAGGGACTGAAGCTTTCTTT. Together with reference TRBV19 and TRBJ1-1, the CDR3 gives the full variable domain: DGGITQSPKYLFRKEGQNVTLSCEQNLNHDAMYWYRQDPGQGLRLIYYSQIVNDFQKGDIAEGYSVSREKKESFPLTVTSAQKNPTAFYLCASSIAAGTEAFFGQGTRLTVV.

This clone was found a few times. The V gene is TRBV19, the J gene TRBJ1-1; 9 bases are a match to TRBD1. The ends lost 7 bases at V and 4 bases at J; junction bases unmatched: 4. The V gene's germline CDR1 is LNHDA and CDR2 SQIVND (reference sequence). CDR3 size: 13 residues. In nucleotides, the CDR3 is TGTGCCAGTAAGGACAGGGGATTCACTGAAGCTTTCTTT. This codes for CASKDRGFTEAFF.

This chain uses TRBV6-5 with TRBJ2-1; perhaps TRBD1 as D (6 bases). Germline values: CDR1 MNHEY, CDR2 SVGAGI. The CDR3 totals 13 residues. Deletions cut 6 bases from V and 1 base from J, with 7 bases between. As DNA, the CDR3 is TGTGCCAGCAGCGGGACATCCTACAATGAGCAGTTCTTC. This encodes CASSGTSYNEQFF.

V is TRBV29-1 and J is TRBJ2-1, with 12 bases fitting TRBD1. This CDR3 contains 15 residues. Per the germline V gene, CDR1 is SQVTM and CDR2 is ANQGSEA. Germline trimming cut 4 bases from V and 6 bases from J; bases unmatched to any gene: 7. The CDR3 DNA is TGCAGCGTTGTATTGGGGACAGGGGGCTTCAATGAGCAGTTCTTC. Amino acid sequence: CSVVLGTGGFNEQFF.

The chain carries TRBV29-1 and TRBJ2-7; 10 bases fit TRBD2. Germline CDR1 SQVTM, CDR2 ANQGSEA. With 6 bases clipped from V and 0 bases from J, the junction kept 5 bases outside the gene matches. This CDR3 is 14 amino acids long. The CDR3: CSVAGTSDSYEQYF. Here the CDR3 DNA reads TGCAGCGTGGCCGGGACTAGCGACTCCTACGAGCAGTACTTC.

This clone came up a few times. The CDR3 loop reads CASSFQRGGELFF. The CDR3 DNA reads TGTGCCAGCAGCTTCCAGCGGGGCGGGGAGCTGTTTTTT. This chain links TRBV5-4 with TRBJ2-2, with 7 bases matching TRBD2. CDR1 and CDR2 (germline): SGHNT, YYREEE (reference sequence). The CDR3 length is 13 residues. Trimming took 2 bases from V and 7 from J; bases not matched to a gene: 2.

The chain combines TRBV11-2 with TRBJ2-7; 8 nucleotides line up with TRBD1. The CDR3 covers 14 residues. The trim removed 5 bases at V and 3 bases at J, leaving 6 bases unmatched. Germline CDR1 and CDR2: SGHAT and FQNNGV. The CDR3 coding sequence is TGTGCCAGCAGCACCCGACAGGGGAGCTACGAGCAGTACTTC. Its translation is CASSTRQGSYEQYF. Full variable domain (remainder filled in from reference TRBV11-2 and TRBJ2-7): EAGVAQSPRYKIIEKRQSVAFWCNPISGHATLYWYQQILGQGPKLLIQFQNNGVVDDSQLPKDRFSAERLKGVDSTLKIQPAKLEDSAVYLCASSTRQGSYEQYFGPGTRLTVT.

The chain uses TRBV27 and TRBJ2-1, with TRBD1 identical over 9 bases. The CDR3 loop spans 15 amino acids. Germline V gives CDR1 MNHEY, CDR2 SMNVEV (reference sequence). J lost 8 bases, V lost 1 base, and 6 bases had no gene match. The DNA for the CDR3 is TGTGCCAGCAGTTTATACAGGGGGCAAGGCTATGAGCAGTTCTTC. Translated: CASSLYRGQGYEQFF.

The CDR3 region has the DNA TGTGCCAGCAGCTTGGGGGGGTCGGGCTCCTACGAGCAGTACTTC. Residues: CASSLGGSGSYEQYF. This rearrangement joins TRBV11-3 to TRBJ2-7; the match to TRBD2 covers 7 bases. The germline V gene encodes CDR1 SGHNT and CDR2 YENEEA. With 3 bases clipped from V and 0 bases from J, the junction kept 5 bases outside the gene matches. The CDR3 spans 15 residues.

Regarding this clone: The same CDR3 can be traced to other DNA sequences in this sample. This rearrangement joins TRBV29-1 to TRBJ1-1, with D uncertain. The V gene lost 8 bases and the J gene lost 0 bases, with 16 bases spanning the gap. The germline gives CDR1 SQVTM, CDR2 ANQGSEA. The CDR3 spans 14 residues. The CDR3 spells CSLSPGGMNTEAFF. The CDR3 bases are TGCAGCCTCTCCCCCGGCGGAATGAACACTGAAGCTTTCTTT.

The chain joins TRBV28 to TRBJ1-1; TRBD1 matches 8 bases. The junction had 3 bases not matched to a gene; V was cut back by 2 bases and J by 1 base. This CDR3 has 15 residues. Germline V gives CDR1 MDHEN, CDR2 SYDVKM. CDR3 in amino acids: CASSLVQGGNTEAFF. The CDR3 DNA follows: TGTGCCAGCAGTTTAGTACAGGGGGGGAACACTGAAGCTTTCTTT.

The V call is TRBV10-2, the J call TRBJ2-7; 7 positions agree with TRBD2. After removal of 4 bases from V and 6 bases from J, the junction contained 15 bases not matched to a gene. CDR1 is WSHSY, CDR2 SAAADI, per germline. The CDR3 totals 16 residues. CDR3 bases: TGCGCCAGCAGTGCATCCGGGAGCGGGAAAGCTCTCGAGCAGTACTTC. Translation: CASSASGSGKALEQYF.

V is TRBV29-1 and J is TRBJ1-1, with unresolved D. Germline lookup yields CDR1 SQVTM and CDR2 ANQGSEA. The germline V and J ends were trimmed by 0 bases and 1 base, with 12 bases remaining between them. The CDR3 is made up of 15 amino acids. The CDR3 region has the DNA TGCAGCGTTGAAGATCCAGTCATCAGGAACACTGAAGCTTTCTTT. It translates to CSVEDPVIRNTEAFF.

The chain employs TRBV27 and TRBJ2-1; 7 positions agree with TRBD2. CDR1 is MNHEY and CDR2 is SMNVEV in the germline V gene (reference sequence). The CDR3 runs 16 residues. V trimming: 4 bases; J trimming: 0 bases; junction bases outside the gene matches: 6. CDR3 loop: CASSSTSVYSYNEQFF. In DNA form, the CDR3 reads TGTGCCAGCAGTTCCACTAGCGTGTACTCCTACAATGAGCAGTTCTTC.

This chain uses TRBV5-1 with TRBJ1-2; D may be TRBD1 (6 bases). Germline V lookup: CDR1 SGHRS, CDR2 YFSETQ. Between the trimmed V and J ends, which lost 7 bases and 5 bases, there was a span of 12 bases. The CDR3 loop spans 12 amino acids. CDR3 nucleotides: TGCGCCAGCCGCGCAGGGGCGTATGGCTACACCTTC. It is translated as CASRAGAYGYTF.

J is TRBJ2-5 and V is TRBV7-9; the D is unclear. Germline loops: CDR1 SEHNR, CDR2 FQNEAQ (reference sequence). The CDR3 totals 14 residues. The ends were cut back, 3 bases at V and 0 bases at J, with 8 bases in the middle. The CDR3 region has the DNA TGTGCCAGCAGCTTGATAGGAGACCAAGAGACCCAGTACTTC. Its translation: CASSLIGDQETQYF.